These 7 T cell receptor beta chains came from one sample sequenced in a study of T cell clonality in common variable immunodeficiency. Data came from immunoSEQ multiplex PCR; TCRdb stores just in-frame clones and leaves some out. This repertoire lists tens of thousands of clones without singletons; about 1.7% sits in the top ten. The material sequenced was peripheral blood mononuclear cells. These receptor sequences come from a person aged 18 to 75 in good health.

In its sample, this clone was seen many times. From the germline J gene comes the end of the CDR3, since the read stops 3 residues before it. This rearrangement joins TRBV18 to TRBJ2-7, with TRBD1 matching over 9 bases. Germline CDR1 is KGHSH and CDR2 is LQKENI. J was trimmed by 6 bases and V by 4 bases; bases with no gene match: 10. The CDR3 length is 15 residues. CDR3: CASSLGQGVVSEQYF. The sequenced CDR3 bases are TGTGCCAGCTCACTGGGACAGGGTGTCGTCTCCGAG.

This clone was recorded at least ten times. Read sequence stops 3 residues before the CDR3 end, and the germline J gene provides the missing end. The chain is built from TRBV7-2 and TRBJ2-2; D is unclear. V lost 5 bases and J 4 bases, leaving 11 bases between the germline ends. The CDR3 is 14 residues long. Germline V gene data show CDR1 as SGHTA and CDR2 as FQGNSA. CDR3 DNA (partial): TGTGCCAGCAGCGTTCGACAAGTCACCGGGGAG. Translating it yields CASSVRQVTGE. The full CDR3 protein reads CASSVRQVTGELFF.

In its sample, this clone was seen many times. The read comes to an end 3 residues before the CDR3 does, leaving the germline J gene to fill in the end. The V call is TRBV20-1, the J call TRBJ2-1; 8 bases match TRBD2. The V and J ends lost 5 bases and 1 base, in that order; junction bases with no gene match: 4. The CDR3 loop spans 14 amino acids. The germline gives CDR1 DFQATT, CDR2 SNEGSKA (reference sequence). This chain's CDR3 is CSAYTGGSYNEQFF. The part of the CDR3 DNA that was read is TGCAGTGCTTACACGGGGGGGTCCTACAATGAG.

This clone was observed many times. The read gets to within 3 residues of the CDR3 end, and the germline J gene fills in the rest. This chain connects TRBV14 to TRBJ1-1; the D gene is possibly TRBD1 (5 bases). The CDR3 spans 15 residues. The germline V gene has CDR1 SGHDN and CDR2 FVKESK. This CDR3 is CASSAASRGTPYAFF. Incomplete CDR3 DNA: TGTGCCAGCAGCGCCGCGTCTCGGGGGACCCCTTAT.

At least ten counts were recorded for this clone. With the read ending 3 residues before the CDR3 end, the germline J gene is used to fill in that end. This chain joins TRBV19 and TRBJ2-1, with TRBD1 matching over 8 bases. CDR1 is LNHDA and CDR2 is SQIVND in the germline V gene (reference sequence). This CDR3 region has 16 residues. After removal of 5 bases from V and 9 bases from J, the junction contained 15 bases not matched to a gene. CDR3 DNA (partial): TGTGCCAGTAGTTTCCCCCCGAGACAGGGGATTGGTGAG. It is translated as CASSFPPRQGIGE. The entire CDR3 protein is CASSFPPRQGIGEQFF.

In its sample, this clone was seen many times. The CDR3 goes on 3 residues after the read ends, and that part is filled in from the germline J gene. The chain recombines TRBV19 with TRBJ2-1; 9 bases are shared with TRBD1. V lost 3 bases and J lost 4; bases outside the gene matches: 7. The germline V gene has CDR1 LNHDA and CDR2 SQIVND (reference sequence). This CDR3 has 16 residues. The CDR3 bases that were read are TGTGCCAGTAGTATCCATTTGGGACAGGGTTACAATGAG. Residues: CASSIHLGQGYNE. The CDR3, in full, reads CASSIHLGQGYNEQFF. Drawing the rest from reference TRBV19 and TRBJ2-1, the complete variable domain is DGGITQSPKYLFRKEGQNVTLSCEQNLNHDAMYWYRQDPGQGLRLIYYSQIVNDFQKGDIAEGYSVSREKKESFPLTVTSAQKNPTAFYLCASSIHLGQGYNEQFFGPGTRLTVL.

This clone was seen ten or more times. The read is 3 residues too short to cover the CDR3 end, so that end is filled in from the germline J gene. The genes are TRBV6-1 and TRBJ1-2; D is uncertain. Germline lookup yields CDR1 MNHNS and CDR2 SASEGT. Trimming pared 1 base from V and 2 bases from J, leaving 8 bases between. This CDR3 comprises 14 residues. CDR3 sequence reads: CASSEERRNYGYTF. The CDR3 bases that were read are TGTGCCAGCAGTGAAGAGCGGCGGAACTATGGC.